These 17 T cell receptor beta chains came from one sample sequenced in a study of blood T cell repertoires in COVID-19. The assay was immunoSEQ multiplex PCR, and TCRdb's table has in-frame clones only and misses some. In the table there are 210,000 or so clones, 80% of which are singletons. Source material: PBMCs or T cells enriched from blood (not recorded which). The receptors were sampled from a middle-aged woman with acute COVID-19.

The chain joins TRBV30 to TRBJ1-2, with no clear D. V lost 7 bases to trimming and J lost 0 bases, with 18 bases between them. The CDR3 spans 15 residues. The V gene's germline CDR1 is GTSNPN and CDR2 SVGIG (reference sequence). The CDR3 is CASPGAPTANYGYTF. CDR3 DNA: TGTGCCTCCCCAGGCGCACCGACCGCTAACTATGGCTACACCTTC.

To note about this clone: The sample has other DNA sequences that encode this CDR3 too. V usage is TRBV15 and J usage is TRBJ1-2, with a possible D match to TRBD1 (6 bases). The CDR3 extends over 12 amino acids. The germline V gene encodes CDR1 LNHNV and CDR2 YYDKDF (reference sequence). Between the trimmed V and J ends, which lost 0 bases and 8 bases, there was a span of 7 bases. CDR3 amino acids: CATSRDTGGYTF. The CDR3 coding sequence is TGTGCCACCAGCAGAGATACAGGGGGCTACACCTTC.

The chain employs TRBV2 and TRBJ2-7, with 7 positions matching TRBD1. Looked up from germline, CDR1 is SNHLY and CDR2 is FYNNEI. With 4 bases clipped from V and 6 bases from J, the junction kept 6 bases outside the gene matches. The CDR3 covers 13 residues. CDR3: CASSGDSFGEQYF. CDR3 nucleotides: TGTGCCAGCAGTGGGGACAGTTTTGGCGAGCAGTACTTC.

This clone was recorded once. J is TRBJ1-2 and V is TRBV13; 8 bases are shared with TRBD1. The germline gives CDR1 PRHDT, CDR2 FYEKMQ (reference sequence). The CDR3 totals 16 residues. With 3 bases clipped from V and 4 bases from J, the junction kept 10 bases outside the gene matches. CDR3: CASSLGGQGVAYGYTF. CDR3 nucleotides: TGTGCCAGCAGCTTGGGAGGACAGGGAGTCGCCTATGGCTACACCTTC.

The V and J genes are TRBV6-1 and TRBJ2-7; 8 nucleotides match TRBD1. Germline CDR1 and CDR2: MNHNS and SASEGT. Losses at the gene ends were 3 bases for V and 4 bases for J; bases not matched to a gene: 11. This CDR3 comprises 16 residues. The CDR3 DNA reads TGTGCCAGCAGTGACAGACTGGGACAGGTCGCATACGAGCAGTACTTC. This encodes CASSDRLGQVAYEQYF.

The chain couples TRBV24-1 to TRBJ2-1; TRBD2 matches 10 bases. With V trimmed by 2 bases and J by 8 bases, 8 bases remained unmatched. This CDR3 is 16 amino acids long. Per the germline V gene, CDR1 is KGHDR and CDR2 is SFDVKD. The CDR3 loop is CATSDSLAGDRDEQFF. The DNA for the CDR3 is TGTGCCACCAGTGATTCCCTAGCGGGGGACCGGGATGAGCAGTTCTTC.

The gene calls are TRBV5-4 and TRBJ2-3; D perhaps matches TRBD1 (6 bases). The CDR3 sequence is 15 residues long. V lost 4 bases and J lost 0, with 12 bases in between. In germline, CDR1 is SGHNT, CDR2 YYREEE (reference sequence). This CDR3 is CASSPGQPSTDTQYF. CDR3 sequence (DNA): TGTGCCAGCAGCCCTGGACAGCCTAGCACAGATACGCAGTATTTT.

V is TRBV7-2 and J is TRBJ2-2; 8 bases are shared with TRBD2. The germline V gene has CDR1 SGHTA and CDR2 FQGNSA. The trim removed 1 base at V and 5 bases at J, leaving 3 bases unmatched. The CDR3 spans 15 residues. The CDR3 DNA follows: TGTGCCAGCAGCTTAGTACGGGGGGGTACCGGGGAGCTGTTTTTT. Protein: CASSLVRGGTGELFF. Looking up the rest from reference TRBV7-2 and TRBJ2-2 gives the full variable domain: GAGVSQSPSNKVTEKGKDVELRCDPISGHTALYWYRQSLGQGLEFLIYFQGNSAPDKSGLPSDRFSAERTGGSVSTLTIQRTQQEDSAVYLCASSLVRGGTGELFFGEGSRLTVL.

The chain uses TRBV19 and TRBJ1-2, with 9 bases that match TRBD1. From germline, CDR1 is LNHDA and CDR2 SQIVND (reference sequence). V dropped 6 bases and J dropped 7; count of bases not matched to a gene: 6. CDR3 length: 13 amino acids. The DNA for the CDR3 is TGTGCCAGTAGGATGGGACAGGGCCCTGGCTACACCTTC. Its protein product is CASRMGQGPGYTF.

The genes are TRBV19 and TRBJ2-7; 9 positions agree with TRBD1. The CDR3 sequence is 15 residues long. Germline V gives CDR1 LNHDA, CDR2 SQIVND (reference sequence). The J segment lost 2 bases and the V segment lost 6 bases, leaving 8 bases of the junction unmatched. The CDR3 DNA follows: TGTGCCAGTAGCGGGACAGGGTTGCGCACCTACGAGCAGTACTTC. Translating it yields CASSGTGLRTYEQYF.

The rearrangement joins TRBV7-2 to TRBJ1-2; 7 bases match TRBD1. Germline assignment: CDR1 SGHTA and CDR2 FQGNSA. Unmatched junction bases numbered 0, after V lost 1 base and J lost 4 bases. The CDR3 sequence is 13 residues long. The CDR3 region has the DNA TGTGCCAGCAGCTTAGGACAGGGCTATGGCTACACCTTC. Its translation: CASSLGQGYGYTF.

The CDR3 loop is CAWSVGQGSGELFF. The CDR3 nucleotides read TGTGCCTGGAGTGTGGGACAGGGGTCCGGGGAGCTGTTTTTT. This sequence joins TRBV30 and TRBJ2-2; the match to TRBD1 covers 10 bases. CDR3 length: 14 amino acids. V lost 0 bases, J lost 6 bases, and 1 base stayed unmatched. Per the germline V gene, CDR1 is GTSNPN and CDR2 is SVGIG (reference sequence).

This clone was seen a handful of times. The chain employs TRBV6-6 and TRBJ2-3, with 9 bases fitting TRBD2. Germline assignment: CDR1 MNHNY and CDR2 SVGAGI (reference sequence). The CDR3 runs 17 residues. With V trimmed by 5 bases and J by 2 bases, 11 bases remained unmatched. This CDR3 reads CASSLQTSGKPTDTQYF. For the CDR3, the DNA is TGTGCCAGCAGTCTTCAGACTAGCGGTAAACCCACAGATACGCAGTATTTT.

The genes are TRBV5-6 and TRBJ1-1; D perhaps matches TRBD1 (6 bases). This CDR3 has 13 amino acids. Trimming cost V 0 bases and J 5 bases, with 8 bases left between them. Germline V lookup: CDR1 SGHDT, CDR2 YYEEEE. The CDR3: CASSLAGATEAFF. The CDR3 DNA is TGTGCCAGCAGCTTGGCAGGGGCGACTGAAGCTTTCTTT.

The chain joins TRBV15 to TRBJ2-7, with TRBD1 matching 8 bases. Germline assignment: CDR1 LNHNV and CDR2 YYDKDF (reference sequence). The CDR3 is 18 amino acids. J gave up 2 bases and V 2 bases, and 14 bases lay outside the gene matches. CDR3 nucleotide sequence: TGTGCCACCAGCAGAACAAAACCCGGGACAGGAAGCGCCTACGAGCAGTACTTC. Translated, it gives CATSRTKPGTGSAYEQYF.

This sequence joins TRBV28 and TRBJ2-3, with 8 positions matching TRBD2. This CDR3 contains 15 residues. Germline CDR1 and CDR2: MDHEN and SYDVKM. J lost 3 bases, V lost 2 bases, and 4 bases had no gene match. The CDR3 sequence: CASSLGLAGTDTQYF. Written as DNA, the CDR3 is TGTGCCAGCAGTTTAGGGCTAGCGGGTACAGATACGCAGTATTTT.

Note on this clone: One junction end does not reproduce the germline sequence, and a read error may be involved. The chain joins TRBV20-1 to TRBJ2-1; 9 bases are shared with TRBD2. Germline V gene sequence: CDR1 DFQATT, CDR2 SNEGSKA (reference sequence). CDR3 length: 11 amino acids. CDR3 in amino acids: CSARDPSGKIF. Here the CDR3 DNA reads TGCAGTGCTAGAGATCCTAGCGGGAAGATCTTC.